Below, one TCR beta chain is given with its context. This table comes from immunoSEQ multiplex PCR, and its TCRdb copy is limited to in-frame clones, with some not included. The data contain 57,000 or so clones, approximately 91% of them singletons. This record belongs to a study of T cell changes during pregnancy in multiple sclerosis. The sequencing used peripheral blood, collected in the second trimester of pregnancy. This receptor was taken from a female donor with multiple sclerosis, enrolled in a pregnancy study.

CDR3 amino acids: CASSQTGPGTQYF. CDR3 nucleotides: TGTGCCAGCAGCCAGACAGGTCCGGGTACGCAGTATTTT. The V call is TRBV28, the J call TRBJ2-3; D may be TRBD1 (6 bases). The CDR3 sequence is 13 residues long. V lost 6 bases to trimming and J lost 8 bases, with 15 bases between them. The germline V gene encodes CDR1 MDHEN and CDR2 SYDVKM.